These 14 T cell receptor beta chains originate from one sample sequenced in a study of T cells in Graves' hyperthyroidism and ophthalmopathy. It was RNA transcripts that yielded the amplified TCR beta CDR3 regions. Carried out on the TCR CDR3, a first-round RT-PCR used the HTBI primer set. TCRdb passed the multiplex PCR reads through MiXCR, listing each CDR3 protein once. The sample gives a few hundred thousand distinct CDR3 sequences, 15% to 18% of which show up once; around 7.5% is in the top ten. The sequenced sample consisted of blood. The receptor set was obtained from a woman in her 30s with Graves' hyperthyroidism.

The chain links TRBV6-1 to TRBJ2-6; TRBD1 aligns across 7 bases. From germline, CDR1 is MNHNS and CDR2 SASEGT. The J segment lost 2 bases and the V segment lost 7 bases, leaving 5 bases of the junction unmatched. The CDR3 has 15 residues. As DNA, the CDR3 is TGTGCCAGCACAAGAGGGGGCCCTGGGGCCAACGTCCTGACTTTC. Protein: CASTRGGPGANVLTF.

This clonotype was recorded many times. The chain has TRBV12-3 or TRBV12-4 and TRBJ2-4; weak D call: TRBD1 (5 bases). V shed 5 bases and J shed 8 bases, with 13 bases lying between them. The CDR3 consists of 13 residues. CDR3 sequence (DNA): TGTGCCAGCAGTATGCAGACAGTGCACATTCAGTACTTC. Its translation is CASSMQTVHIQYF.

Ten or more counts support this clonotype. The chain combines TRBV20-1 with TRBJ2-5, with TRBD2 as a possible D gene (5 bases). Germline values: CDR1 DFQATT, CDR2 SNEGSKA (reference sequence). V lost 0 bases, J lost 7 bases, and 18 bases lay in between. The length of the CDR3 is 15 residues. The CDR3 nucleotides are TGCAGTGCTAGAGATAGTGGCAACGGGGTTGGGACCCAGTACTTC. Its protein is CSARDSGNGVGTQYF.

This clonotype has at least ten counts. The gene calls are TRBV28 and TRBJ1-1; 7 bases map to TRBD1. Germline V gives CDR1 MDHEN, CDR2 SYDVKM. The length of the CDR3 is 15 residues. The trim removed 8 bases at V and 4 bases at J, leaving 13 bases unmatched. CDR3 sequence: CASLGGGQRITEAFF. CDR3 bases: TGTGCCAGCTTAGGAGGGGGCCAGCGGATCACTGAAGCTTTCTTT. Filled out from reference TRBV28 and TRBJ1-1, the complete variable domain reads DVKVTQSSRYLVKRTGEKVFLECVQDMDHENMFWYRQDPGLGLRLIYFSYDVKMKEKGDIPEGYSVSREKKERFSLILESASTNQTSMYLCASLGGGQRITEAFFGQGTRLTVV.

In this sample, this clonotype turned up a few times. This chain joins TRBV9 and TRBJ2-3; TRBD1 is a possible D gene (7 bases). In germline, CDR1 is SGDLS, CDR2 YYNGEE. The CDR3 loop spans 16 amino acids. V lost 4 bases and J lost 2, with 17 bases in between. The CDR3 loop is CASSISGGGFTDTQYF. The CDR3 bases are TGTGCCAGCAGCATTAGCGGAGGGGGCTTCACAGATACGCAGTATTTT.

This clonotype was counted only a few times. The chain combines TRBV20-1 with TRBJ2-7, with 8 bases lining up with TRBD1. Germline loops: CDR1 DFQATT, CDR2 SNEGSKA (reference sequence). This CDR3 has 15 amino acids. J lost 5 bases, V lost 0 bases, and 9 bases had no gene match. CDR3 DNA: TGCAGTGCTAGAGACTCGACAGGGGTTTTTCACGAGCAGTACTTC. Translation: CSARDSTGVFHEQYF.

This chain connects TRBV2 to TRBJ2-7; 14 bases are shared with TRBD2. Germline assignment: CDR1 SNHLY and CDR2 FYNNEI. CDR3 length equals 17 residues. J was trimmed by 0 bases and V by 7 bases; bases with no gene match: 8. In nucleotides, the CDR3 is TGTGCCAGCATTCGACTAGCGGGAGGGCTCAGCTCCTACGAGCAGTACTTC. As protein: CASIRLAGGLSSYEQYF.

The rearrangement joins TRBV5-6 to TRBJ1-6; D possibly corresponds to TRBD1 (6 bases). The CDR3 covers 15 residues. Germline V CDR1 and CDR2: SGHDT, YYEEEE. V shed 4 bases and J shed 7 bases, with 15 bases lying between them. The CDR3 spells CASSQEGQRNSPLHF. DNA of the CDR3: TGTGCCAGCAGCCAAGAAGGACAGAGAAATTCACCCCTCCACTTT.

This chain uses TRBV6-1 with TRBJ2-1; TRBD1 might be the D (5 bases). V was clipped by 6 bases and J by 0 bases, with 12 bases between them. CDR3 size: 15 residues. Germline lookup yields CDR1 MNHNS and CDR2 SASEGT. The CDR3 DNA follows: TGTGCCAGCAGGGCAGACAGAAACTCCTACAATGAGCAGTTCTTC. Translated, it gives CASRADRNSYNEQFF.

This clonotype showed up many times. CDR3 region: CSAKGLSNQPQHF. In nucleotides, the CDR3 is TGCAGTGCCAAAGGACTCAGCAATCAGCCCCAGCATTTT. The chain uses TRBV20-1 and TRBJ1-5; D unresolved. V was clipped by 6 bases and J by 1 base, with 10 bases between them. The CDR3 spans 13 residues. Germline V gene lookup returns CDR1 DFQATT and CDR2 SNEGSKA (reference sequence).

This clonotype was recorded at least ten times. The chain recombines TRBV10-3 with TRBJ1-1; a weak D match, TRBD1 (5 bases). This CDR3 contains 16 residues. Germline assignment: CDR1 ENHRY and CDR2 SYGVKD. Trimming took 2 bases from V and 4 from J, leaving 17 bases between them. DNA for the CDR3: TGTGCCATCAGTGAGACTAAGACAGTCTCGATCACTGAAGCTTTCTTT. It is translated as CAISETKTVSITEAFF.

This chain connects TRBV6-2 or TRBV6-3 to TRBJ2-1; D is perhaps TRBD2 (6 bases). CDR1 and CDR2 from the germline V gene are MNHEY and SVGEGT. The CDR3 has 15 residues. V dropped 6 bases and J dropped 7 bases, with 19 bases sitting between them. The CDR3 region is CASSPRVGGGNEQFF. CDR3 sequence (DNA): TGTGCCAGCAGCCCCAGGGTCGGGGGTGGGAATGAGCAGTTCTTC.

On this clonotype: A much larger clone differs by one base, so this may be a read error. The chain combines TRBV7-9 with TRBJ2-1; 12 bases are shared with TRBD2. The J call may be wrong; the DNA end is better matched by TRBJ2-7. This CDR3 is 16 amino acids long. Germline assignment: CDR1 SEHNR and CDR2 FQNEAQ (reference sequence). CDR3 region: CASAGLAGFSYNEQYF. As DNA, the CDR3 is TGTGCCAGCGCGGGACTAGCGGGCTTCTCCTACAATGAGCAGTACTTC.

This clonotype has a handful of counts. The CDR3 DNA sequence: TGTGCCATCATGATGGTGAACACTGAAGCTTTCTTT. Translation: CAIMMVNTEAFF. The chain joins TRBV7-9 to TRBJ1-1; D remains ambiguous. Trimming shortened V by 10 bases and J by 0 bases, and 9 bases separated the two germline ends. This CDR3 has 12 amino acids. The V gene's germline CDR1 is SEHNR and CDR2 FQNEAQ (reference sequence).